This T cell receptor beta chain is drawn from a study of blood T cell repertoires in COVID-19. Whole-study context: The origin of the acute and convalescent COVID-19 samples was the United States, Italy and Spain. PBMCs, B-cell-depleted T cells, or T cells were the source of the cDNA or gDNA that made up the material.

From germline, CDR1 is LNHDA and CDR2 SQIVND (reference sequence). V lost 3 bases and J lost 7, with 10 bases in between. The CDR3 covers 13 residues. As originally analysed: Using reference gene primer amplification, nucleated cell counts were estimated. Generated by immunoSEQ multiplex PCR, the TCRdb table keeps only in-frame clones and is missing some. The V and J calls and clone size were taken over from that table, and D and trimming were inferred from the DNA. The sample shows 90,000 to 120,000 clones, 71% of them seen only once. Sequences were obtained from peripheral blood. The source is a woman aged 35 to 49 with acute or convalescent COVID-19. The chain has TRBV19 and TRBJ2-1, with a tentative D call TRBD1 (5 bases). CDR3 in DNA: TGTGCCAGTAGTATTTCAGGGTTTAATGAGCAGTTCTTC. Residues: CASSISGFNEQFF. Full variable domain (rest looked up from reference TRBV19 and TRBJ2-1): DGGITQSPKYLFRKEGQNVTLSCEQNLNHDAMYWYRQDPGQGLRLIYYSQIVNDFQKGDIAEGYSVSREKKESFPLTVTSAQKNPTAFYLCASSISGFNEQFFGPGTRLTVL.